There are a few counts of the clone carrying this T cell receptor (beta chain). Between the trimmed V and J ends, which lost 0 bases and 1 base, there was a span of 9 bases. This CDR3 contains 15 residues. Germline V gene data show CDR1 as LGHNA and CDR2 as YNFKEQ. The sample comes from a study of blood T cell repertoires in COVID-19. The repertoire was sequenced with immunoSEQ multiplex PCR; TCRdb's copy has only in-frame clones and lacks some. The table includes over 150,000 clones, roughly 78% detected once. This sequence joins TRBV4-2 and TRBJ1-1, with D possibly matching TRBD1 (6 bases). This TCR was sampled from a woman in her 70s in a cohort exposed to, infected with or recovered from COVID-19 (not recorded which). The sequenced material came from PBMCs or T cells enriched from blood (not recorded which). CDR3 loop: CASSQEGGRNTEAFF. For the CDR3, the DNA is TGTGCCAGCAGCCAAGAAGGGGGTAGGAACACTGAAGCTTTCTTT.